The clone carrying this T cell receptor (beta chain) appeared once. The same CDR3 is also encoded by other DNA sequences in this sample. The CDR3 is made up of 13 amino acids. Trimming left V 0 bases short and J 4 bases short, with 9 bases between. CDR1 SQVTM and CDR2 ANQGSEA come from the germline V gene. In the source study's methods: Filtering differed, since immunoSEQ gave only junction sequences and no quality scores. Repertoires were generated with immunoSEQ multiplex PCR, while TCRdb's copy carries only in-frame clones and drops some. V, J and clone size derive from that table, while D and trimming were established from the DNA sequence. The repertoire holds about 2 million clones, about 95% seen once, with approximately 1.2% in the top ten. CD45RO-negative cells were positively selected for CCR7, leaving out terminally differentiated effector memory CD45RA+ cells. The entry originates in a study of shared clonotypes between healthy human individuals.

This TCR was sampled from a man between 18 and 29 years old in good health. The sequencing sample was made of naive CD8+ T cells sorted from blood. V gene TRBV29-1 combines with J gene TRBJ1-1, with a possible D match to TRBD1 (5 bases). CDR3 protein: CSVEEGTGTEAFF. CDR3 DNA sequence: TGCAGCGTTGAAGAAGGGACGGGCACTGAAGCTTTCTTT.